One sample yielded the 13 T cell receptor beta chains listed below, sequenced in a study of cytomegalovirus exposure and HLA in healthy donors. Use of 60 Vbeta and 13 Jbeta primers characterized the PCR. Some clones are missing from TCRdb's copy, which holds only in-frame ones; the method was immunoSEQ multiplex PCR. The sample carries about 60,000 clones, 60% to 85% recorded once. The source material was PBMCs. Receptor source: a woman aged 40-49 years in good health and CMV-seropositive.

This clone was detected only a few times. V usage is TRBV2 and J usage is TRBJ2-3, with 11 positions matching TRBD2. The CDR3 covers 17 residues. V gave up 3 bases and J gave up 1 base; unmatched junction bases: 6. Germline CDR1 reads SNHLY; CDR2 reads FYNNEI. CDR3 nucleotide sequence: TGTGCCAGCAGTGATGTTAGCGGGGGGGGACGCACAGATACGCAGTATTTT. This sequence encodes CASSDVSGGGRTDTQYF.

V is TRBV29-1 and J is TRBJ1-1; 7 bases are shared with TRBD1. J lost 1 base, V lost 5 bases, and 4 bases had no gene match. The CDR3 has 13 residues. The V gene's germline CDR1 is SQVTM and CDR2 ANQGSEA. The CDR3 spells CSVKTGTNTEAFF. As DNA, the CDR3 is TGCAGCGTTAAGACAGGGACGAACACTGAAGCTTTCTTT.

The sample holds one count of this clone. The chain uses TRBV5-4 and TRBJ2-1; D possibly corresponds to TRBD2 (6 bases). Germline CDR1 reads SGHNT; CDR2 reads YYREEE (reference sequence). Trimming shortened V by 4 bases and J by 6 bases, and 20 bases separated the two germline ends. The CDR3 loop spans 16 amino acids. The chain's CDR3 is CASSQRRTNFRNEQFF. As DNA, the CDR3 is TGTGCCAGCAGCCAAAGGCGGACTAACTTTCGCAATGAGCAGTTCTTC.

The chain is built from TRBV11-2 and TRBJ2-7; D perhaps matches TRBD1 (6 bases). This CDR3 has 14 amino acids. The ends were cut back, 4 bases at V and 6 bases at J, with 16 bases in the middle. Germline CDR1 reads SGHAT; CDR2 reads FQNNGV. CDR3 protein: CASSSYRASGEQYF. CDR3 nucleotide sequence: TGTGCCAGCAGCTCCTACAGGGCTTCTGGCGAGCAGTACTTC.

The chain employs TRBV25-1 and TRBJ2-7; 8 bases are shared with TRBD1. Germline V gene lookup returns CDR1 MGHDK and CDR2 SYGVNS. Trimming cost V 4 bases and J 5 bases; bases outside gene matches: 7. This CDR3 is 14 amino acids long. CDR3 amino acids: CASSVQGAVDEQYF. CDR3 in DNA: TGTGCCAGCAGTGTTCAGGGGGCTGTAGACGAGCAGTACTTC.

The V and J genes are TRBV9 and TRBJ1-1; TRBD1 is a possible D gene (5 bases). V lost 3 bases and J lost 6, with 12 bases in between. The germline gives CDR1 SGDLS, CDR2 YYNGEE. The length of the CDR3 is 13 residues. The CDR3 DNA reads TGTGCCAGCAGCGCCGGAGGGGAGCCTGAAGCTTTCTTT. It codes for CASSAGGEPEAFF.

The rearrangement uses TRBV7-8 and TRBJ2-1; 10 bases are shared with TRBD2. This CDR3 comprises 17 residues. V lost 5 bases and J lost 8; bases outside the gene matches: 15. The germline V gene encodes CDR1 SGHVS and CDR2 FQNEAQ. This CDR3 reads CASSPRLVSGGFDEQFF. In DNA, the CDR3 is TGTGCCAGCAGCCCACGACTTGTTAGCGGGGGGTTCGATGAGCAGTTCTTC.

V and J are TRBV30 and TRBJ1-2; D remains ambiguous. Trimming stripped 3 bases from V and 2 bases from J, with 10 bases between. CDR1 and CDR2 (germline): GTSNPN, SVGIG (reference sequence). The CDR3 has 13 residues. The CDR3 DNA is TGTGCCTGGAGCCGTTTGAGCAACTATGGCTACACCTTC. Protein product: CAWSRLSNYGYTF.

The rearrangement joins TRBV6-1 to TRBJ2-6; D perhaps matches TRBD2 (6 bases). The V end lost 2 bases, the J end lost 5 bases, and 10 bases lay between the germline ends. The CDR3 extends over 15 amino acids. Germline CDR1 is MNHNS and CDR2 is SASEGT. CDR3 residues: CASSELGGRANVLTF. DNA of the CDR3: TGTGCCAGCAGTGAATTGGGAGGAAGGGCCAACGTCCTGACTTTC.

This clone has a handful of counts. This chain connects TRBV4-1 to TRBJ2-3; TRBD2 matches at 7 bases. Germline V lookup: CDR1 MGHRA, CDR2 YSYEKL. The CDR3 sequence is 18 residues long. Trimming at V came to 2 bases and at J to 3 bases, leaving 14 bases not matched to a gene. The CDR3 coding sequence is TGCGCCAGCAGCCAACCCGGCCGGCGGGGGTCGGGGACAGATACGCAGTATTTT. Amino acid sequence: CASSQPGRRGSGTDTQYF.

This rearrangement joins TRBV4-1 to TRBJ2-2; TRBD2 matches 12 bases. CDR1 and CDR2 from the germline V gene are MGHRA and YSYEKL. The length of the CDR3 is 18 residues. The junction had 8 bases not matched to a gene; V was cut back by 1 base and J by 5 bases. The CDR3 region has the DNA TGCGCCAGCAGCCAAGGGCTAGCGGGGGGGCTGAAGACCGGGGAGCTGTTTTTT. Encoded protein: CASSQGLAGGLKTGELFF.

The chain joins TRBV30 to TRBJ1-2, with 7 nucleotides matching TRBD1. CDR3 length equals 15 residues. Germline V gene lookup returns CDR1 GTSNPN and CDR2 SVGIG (reference sequence). V shed 1 base and J 0 bases; nucleotides not matched to a gene: 5. CDR3 DNA sequence: TGTGCCTGGAGTGCCCAGGGGGGCCCTAACTATGGCTACACCTTC. It codes for CAWSAQGGPNYGYTF.

This clone has just one count. V gene TRBV7-8 combines with J gene TRBJ1-5; TRBD1 matches at 9 bases. The CDR3 spans 13 residues. The germline gives CDR1 SGHVS, CDR2 FQNEAQ. V trimming: 1 base; J trimming: 14 bases; junction bases outside the gene matches: 6. CDR3 protein: CASSLGPDRGKHF. In nucleotides, the CDR3 is TGTGCCAGCAGCTTAGGCCCGGACAGGGGAAAGCATTTT.